The 30 T cell receptor beta chains below all came from one sample that was sequenced in a study of shared clonotypes between healthy human individuals. Naive CD8 cells were CD45RO-negative, positively selected for CCR7, excluding terminally differentiated effector memory CD45RA+ cells. TCRdb keeps only in-frame clones here, not all; method: immunoSEQ multiplex PCR. This sample carries approximately 1.9 million clones, 80% to 95% of them seen once, and the ten largest clones take less than 2%. Sequencing input: naive CD8+ T cells from PBMCs. Source of these receptors: a man younger than 30 in good health. Some clones in this sample may be carry-over from other donors' samples.

The chain carries TRBV27 and TRBJ1-1, with TRBD1 matching over 9 bases. The V and J ends lost 4 bases and 4 bases, in that order; junction bases with no gene match: 4. The CDR3 is made up of 14 amino acids. Germline V CDR1 and CDR2: MNHEY, SMNVEV (reference sequence). The CDR3 is CASSYGTGPTEAFF. CDR3 DNA sequence: TGTGCCAGCAGTTACGGGACAGGGCCCACTGAAGCTTTCTTT.

The chain combines TRBV5-1 with TRBJ2-7, with 8 positions matching TRBD2. Germline lookup yields CDR1 SGHRS and CDR2 YFSETQ. Trimming took 0 bases from V and 2 from J; bases not matched to a gene: 1. This CDR3 is built from 14 residues. CDR3 nucleotides: TGCGCCAGCAGCTTGGTGGGACTAGCCTACGAGCAGTACTTC. Its protein product is CASSLVGLAYEQYF.

The rearrangement links TRBV4-2 to TRBJ2-1, with D perhaps matching TRBD2 (6 bases). V was pared by 1 base and J by 0 bases, with 10 bases between. The CDR3 sequence is 16 residues long. CDR1 and CDR2 (germline): LGHNA, YNFKEQ. CDR3 loop: CASSQVAVSSYNEQFF. CDR3 nucleotide sequence: TGTGCCAGCAGCCAAGTAGCGGTTAGCTCCTACAATGAGCAGTTCTTC.

CDR3 bases: TGTGCCAGCAGCTTGGGGTCAGCCTACGAGCAGTACTTC. As protein: CASSLGSAYEQYF. This rearrangement joins TRBV5-6 to TRBJ2-5; D remains ambiguous. The J call may be faulty, since TRBJ2-7 better matches the DNA end. The length of the CDR3 is 13 residues. Germline-derived CDR1 and CDR2 are SGHDT and YYEEEE.

The chain recombines TRBV25-1 with TRBJ2-7; D might be TRBD1 or TRBD2, each matching 5 bases. The germline CDR1 and CDR2 sequences are MGHDK and SYGVNS. The CDR3 loop spans 14 amino acids. Trimming pared 4 bases from V and 5 bases from J, leaving 15 bases between. This chain's CDR3 is CASSGGPYGNEQYF. CDR3 in DNA: TGTGCCAGCAGTGGGGGCCCTTACGGGAACGAGCAGTACTTC.

Remarks on this clone: Other nucleotide sequences in the sample specify the same CDR3. CDR3 coding DNA: TGTGCCAGCAGCTTCGGGACAGGGGTCTATGGCTACACCTTC. This translates into CASSFGTGVYGYTF. This rearrangement joins TRBV5-6 to TRBJ1-2; 10 bases match TRBD1. This CDR3 comprises 14 residues. V gave up 2 bases and J gave up 4 bases; unmatched junction bases: 2. The V gene's germline CDR1 is SGHDT and CDR2 YYEEEE.

V and J are TRBV7-2 and TRBJ2-7; no definite D call. Trimming stripped 6 bases from V and 6 bases from J, with 12 bases between. Looked up from germline, CDR1 is SGHTA and CDR2 is FQGNSA. This CDR3 contains 12 residues. CDR3 in DNA: TGTGCCAGCAGATTACCCTTTGGCGAGCAGTACTTC. Translating gives CASRLPFGEQYF.

V usage is TRBV5-1 and J usage is TRBJ2-7; TRBD2 matches at 10 bases. V dropped 4 bases and J dropped 5; count of bases not matched to a gene: 6. Germline V gene lookup returns CDR1 SGHRS and CDR2 YFSETQ. The CDR3 runs 14 residues. The CDR3 sequence is CASSPILAGHEQYF. The DNA for the CDR3 is TGCGCCAGCAGCCCCATACTAGCGGGGCACGAGCAGTACTTC.

V is TRBV7-9 and J is TRBJ1-1; D uncertain. CDR1 and CDR2 from the germline V gene are SEHNR and FQNEAQ (reference sequence). V lost 4 bases and J 6 bases, leaving 12 bases between the germline ends. This CDR3 has 13 amino acids. CDR3 sequence: CASSSTYSAEAFF. The CDR3 DNA reads TGTGCCAGCAGCTCAACGTACTCAGCTGAAGCTTTCTTT.

The chain uses TRBV6-1 and TRBJ1-5, with 7 bases that match TRBD1. The CDR3 consists of 16 residues. The germline CDR1 and CDR2 sequences are MNHNS and SASEGT. Trimming cost V 2 bases and J 2 bases; bases outside gene matches: 6. CDR3 in amino acids: CASSERYRGGNQPQHF. CDR3 bases: TGTGCCAGCAGTGAACGGTACAGGGGTGGCAATCAGCCCCAGCATTTT.

This sequence joins TRBV27 and TRBJ2-2; 10 bases agree with TRBD2. CDR3 length: 18 amino acids. The germline gives CDR1 MNHEY, CDR2 SMNVEV (reference sequence). V lost 4 bases, J lost 1 base, and 9 bases stayed unmatched. The CDR3 coding sequence is TGTGCCAGCAGTTGGTCTAGCGGGAGATTTCTGAACACCGGGGAGCTGTTTTTT. Protein: CASSWSSGRFLNTGELFF.

The genes are TRBV1 and TRBJ2-5; TRBD2 reflects the table's D call only, with no check against the DNA. TRBV1 is shown as a pseudogene. The CDR3 has 15 residues. The CDR3 DNA is TGCACCAGCAGCGGGACTAGCGGGCCTCAAGAGACCCAGTACTTC. Protein sequence: CTSSGTSGPQETQYF.

Concerning this clone: The same CDR3 also results from other DNA sequences found in this sample. The CDR3 spells CASSHGPSYEQYF. In DNA, the CDR3 is TGTGCCAGCAGCCACGGCCCCTCCTACGAGCAGTACTTC. This chain links TRBV4-2 with TRBJ2-7; D is undetermined. This CDR3 has 13 amino acids. From germline, CDR1 is LGHNA and CDR2 YNFKEQ. Trimming stripped 3 bases from V and 0 bases from J, with 6 bases between.

The V call is TRBV2, the J call TRBJ2-4, with D possibly matching TRBD1 (6 bases). Trimming removed 3 bases from V and 3 bases from J, with 9 bases in between. From germline, CDR1 is SNHLY and CDR2 FYNNEI. The CDR3 length is 14 residues. In nucleotides, the CDR3 is TGTGCCAGCAGTGACGGGACATACAAAAACATTCAGTACTTC. Protein sequence: CASSDGTYKNIQYF.

The J gene is TRBJ2-7, the V gene TRBV6-1; 10 nucleotides agree with TRBD2. CDR1 is MNHNS and CDR2 is SASEGT in the germline V gene. The CDR3 consists of 14 residues. V was pared by 6 bases and J by 0 bases, with 2 bases of the junction left unmatched. CDR3 DNA: TGTGCCAGCAGCTCTAGCGGGAGCTCCTACGAGCAGTACTTC. Translating it yields CASSSSGSSYEQYF.

J is TRBJ2-7 and V is TRBV6-1; no firm D call. Per the germline V gene, CDR1 is MNHNS and CDR2 is SASEGT. The ends were cut back, 4 bases at V and 2 bases at J, with 15 bases in the middle. This CDR3 spans 15 amino acids. This CDR3 reads CASSVFRPPTYEQYF. CDR3 DNA: TGTGCCAGCAGTGTTTTCAGGCCACCAACCTACGAGCAGTACTTC.

The chain couples TRBV7-3 to TRBJ2-7; 8 bases line up with TRBD2. Germline CDR1 and CDR2: SGHTA and FQGTGA. The CDR3 runs 14 residues. V trimming: 5 bases; J trimming: 7 bases; junction bases outside the gene matches: 10. The CDR3, as DNA: TGTGCCAGCAGCCGAAGTGGGGGGACTAGTGAGCAGTACTTC. As protein: CASSRSGGTSEQYF.

This clone was counted a single time. The chain combines TRBV7-2 with TRBJ1-2; maybe TRBD1 (6 bases). The CDR3 is 15 amino acids. CDR1 SGHTA and CDR2 FQGNSA come from the germline V gene. V was clipped by 3 bases and J by 8 bases, with 19 bases between them. CDR3 sequence (DNA): TGTGCCAGCAGCTTGGCCCGGACAGTTGTTAAGGGCTACACCTTC. Protein product: CASSLARTVVKGYTF.

The chain combines TRBV30 with TRBJ1-1; D not certain. This CDR3 has 13 residues. CDR1 and CDR2 (germline): GTSNPN, SVGIG (reference sequence). Trimming removed 1 base at V and 4 bases at J, with 10 bases between. The DNA of the CDR3 is TGTGCCTGGAGTGAGGGCAGGAGCACTGAAGCTTTCTTT. Its protein product is CAWSEGRSTEAFF.

This sequence joins TRBV6-1 and TRBJ2-7; a possible D gene is TRBD2 (5 bases). CDR3 size: 13 residues. CDR1 is MNHNS, CDR2 SASEGT, per germline. V lost 6 bases to trimming and J lost 6 bases, with 15 bases between them. CDR3 sequence (DNA): TGTGCCAGCAGAGCGGTCCTAGGGCCCGAGCAGTACTTC. It specifies CASRAVLGPEQYF.

The rearrangement joins TRBV15 to TRBJ1-5; D is possibly TRBD1 (5 bases). The CDR3 runs 16 residues. V was pared by 0 bases and J by 6 bases, with 15 bases between. CDR1 and CDR2 from the germline V gene are LNHNV and YYDKDF (reference sequence). CDR3: CATSRDRWGVSQPQHF. For the CDR3, the DNA is TGTGCCACCAGCAGAGATAGGTGGGGGGTCAGTCAGCCCCAGCATTTT.

The count of this clone is one. This rearrangement joins TRBV28 to TRBJ2-5; possible D gene TRBD1, 6 bases. Germline CDR1 MDHEN, CDR2 SYDVKM. Between the trimmed V and J ends, which lost 3 bases and 1 base, there was a span of 15 bases. This CDR3 has 16 residues. The CDR3 sequence: CASSFVTGPSQETQYF. DNA of the CDR3: TGTGCCAGCAGTTTCGTCACAGGGCCTAGCCAAGAGACCCAGTACTTC.

The rearrangement links TRBV11-2 to TRBJ2-1; TRBD1 matches 11 bases. V shed 2 bases, J shed 5 bases, and the junction held 5 bases outside the gene matches. Germline CDR1 SGHAT, CDR2 FQNNGV. This CDR3 spans 16 amino acids. The CDR3 sequence: CASSLKVGQGDNEQFF. The CDR3 DNA reads as TGTGCCAGCAGCTTAAAAGTGGGACAGGGGGACAATGAGCAGTTCTTC.

The V call is TRBV27, the J call TRBJ2-7; possibly TRBD2 for D (6 bases). The germline V gene has CDR1 MNHEY and CDR2 SMNVEV (reference sequence). CDR3 size: 15 residues. The ends were cut back, 3 bases at V and 3 bases at J, with 15 bases in the middle. In DNA, the CDR3 is TGTGCCAGCAGTTTCTCGGGCGGGATCTTCTACGAGCAGTACTTC. Translating it yields CASSFSGGIFYEQYF.

The V and J genes are TRBV5-4 and TRBJ2-5, with 7 positions matching TRBD1. CDR3 length: 12 amino acids. Losses at the gene ends were 3 bases for V and 4 bases for J; bases not matched to a gene: 0. The germline gives CDR1 SGHNT, CDR2 YYREEE (reference sequence). The CDR3 here is CASSSGGETQYF. For the CDR3, the DNA is TGTGCCAGCAGCTCAGGGGGAGAGACCCAGTACTTC.

The chain joins TRBV11-2 to TRBJ1-4; no definite D call. Germline CDR1 and CDR2: SGHAT and FQNNGV. This CDR3 spans 14 amino acids. V dropped 4 bases and J dropped 3 bases, with 9 bases sitting between them. CDR3 DNA sequence: TGTGCCAGCAGCTCCGTTTTAGCTAATGAAAAACTGTTTTTT. It codes for CASSSVLANEKLFF.

The V gene is TRBV19, the J gene TRBJ2-3; 7 bases are a match to TRBD2. Per germline, CDR1 LNHDA and CDR2 SQIVND (reference sequence). The CDR3 runs 12 residues. Trimming at V came to 6 bases and at J to 10 bases, leaving 7 bases not matched to a gene. The CDR3 is CASRSSGVAQYF. The CDR3 region has the DNA TGTGCCAGTAGATCTAGCGGCGTTGCGCAGTATTTT.

The chain combines TRBV15 with TRBJ1-5; 9 bases match TRBD1. J lost 4 bases, V lost 4 bases, and 5 bases had no gene match. This CDR3 comprises 15 residues. Germline V gene lookup returns CDR1 LNHNV and CDR2 YYDKDF (reference sequence). This CDR3 reads CATSTWTGVNQPQHF. In DNA form, the CDR3 reads TGTGCCACCAGCACCTGGACAGGGGTAAATCAGCCCCAGCATTTT.

J is TRBJ2-7 and V is TRBV27, with 9 bases identical to TRBD2. Germline CDR1 reads MNHEY; CDR2 reads SMNVEV (reference sequence). The CDR3 covers 15 residues. The trim removed 5 bases at V and 3 bases at J, leaving 8 bases unmatched. The CDR3 protein is CASSPRTSAHYEQYF. Written as DNA, the CDR3 is TGTGCCAGCAGTCCGCGGACTAGCGCCCACTACGAGCAGTACTTC.

This chain uses TRBV19 with TRBJ1-1; D is possibly TRBD1 (6 bases). The CDR3 is 13 amino acids. Germline assignment: CDR1 LNHDA and CDR2 SQIVND (reference sequence). V lost 3 bases and J lost 6, with 11 bases in between. The CDR3 region has the DNA TGTGCCAGTAGTATCCAGGGGCGGGCTGAAGCTTTCTTT. This sequence encodes CASSIQGRAEAFF.